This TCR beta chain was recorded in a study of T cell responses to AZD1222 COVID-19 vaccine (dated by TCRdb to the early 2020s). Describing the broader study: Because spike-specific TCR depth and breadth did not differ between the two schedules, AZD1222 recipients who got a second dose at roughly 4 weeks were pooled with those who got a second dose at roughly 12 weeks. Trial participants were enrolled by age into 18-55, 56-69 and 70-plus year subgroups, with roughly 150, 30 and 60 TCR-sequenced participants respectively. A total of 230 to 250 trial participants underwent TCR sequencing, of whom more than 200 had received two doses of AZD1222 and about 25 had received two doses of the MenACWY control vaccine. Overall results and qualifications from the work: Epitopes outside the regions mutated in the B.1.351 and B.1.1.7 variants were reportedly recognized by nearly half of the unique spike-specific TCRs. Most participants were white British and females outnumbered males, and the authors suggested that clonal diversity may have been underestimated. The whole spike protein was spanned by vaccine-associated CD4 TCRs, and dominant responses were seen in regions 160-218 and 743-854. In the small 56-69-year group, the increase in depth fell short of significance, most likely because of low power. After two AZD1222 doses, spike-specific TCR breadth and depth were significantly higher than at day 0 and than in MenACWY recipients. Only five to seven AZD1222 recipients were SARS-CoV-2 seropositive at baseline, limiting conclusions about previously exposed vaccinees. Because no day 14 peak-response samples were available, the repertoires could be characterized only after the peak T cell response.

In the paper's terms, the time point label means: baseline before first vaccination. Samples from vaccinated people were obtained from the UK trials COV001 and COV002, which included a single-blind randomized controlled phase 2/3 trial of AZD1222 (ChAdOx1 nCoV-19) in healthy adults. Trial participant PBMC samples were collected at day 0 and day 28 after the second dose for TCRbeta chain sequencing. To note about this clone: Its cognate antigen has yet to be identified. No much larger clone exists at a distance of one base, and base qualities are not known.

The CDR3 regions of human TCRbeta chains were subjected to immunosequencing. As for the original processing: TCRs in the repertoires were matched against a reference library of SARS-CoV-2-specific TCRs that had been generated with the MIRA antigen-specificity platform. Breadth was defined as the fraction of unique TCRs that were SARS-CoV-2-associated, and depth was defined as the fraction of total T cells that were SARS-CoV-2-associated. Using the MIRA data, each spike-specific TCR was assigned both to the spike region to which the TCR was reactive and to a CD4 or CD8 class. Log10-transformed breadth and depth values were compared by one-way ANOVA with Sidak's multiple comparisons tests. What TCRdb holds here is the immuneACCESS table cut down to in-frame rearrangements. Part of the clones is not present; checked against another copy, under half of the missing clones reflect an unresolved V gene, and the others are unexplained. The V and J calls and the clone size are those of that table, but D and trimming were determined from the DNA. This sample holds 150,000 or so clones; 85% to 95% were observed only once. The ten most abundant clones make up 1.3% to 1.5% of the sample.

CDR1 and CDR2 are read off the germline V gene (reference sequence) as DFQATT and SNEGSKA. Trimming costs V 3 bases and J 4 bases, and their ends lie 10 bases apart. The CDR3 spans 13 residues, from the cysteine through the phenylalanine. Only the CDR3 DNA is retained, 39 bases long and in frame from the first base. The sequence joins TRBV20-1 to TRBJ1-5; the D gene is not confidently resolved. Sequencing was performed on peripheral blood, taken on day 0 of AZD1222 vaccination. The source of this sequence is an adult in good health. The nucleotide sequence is TGCAGTGCTAGTATAGGGCAAAATCAGCCCCAGCATTTT. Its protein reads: CSASIGQNQPQHF.